The next 17 T cell receptor beta chains were all read from a single sample in a study of response to subunit inactivated influenza vaccine. TCRdb called the RT-PCR reads again in MiXCR, with one record for every CDR3 protein. The sample contains hundreds of thousands of distinct CDR3 sequences, about 18% of which appear only once. Sequences were derived from PBMCs from blood, sampled 4 to 6 days after vaccination. The source is a man aged 50 to 60 who received an inactivated influenza vaccine.

The genes are TRBV15 and TRBJ2-7; D perhaps matches TRBD1 (6 bases). V lost 3 bases to trimming and J lost 6 bases, with 15 bases between them. This CDR3 region has 14 residues. Germline CDR1 reads LNHNV; CDR2 reads YYDKDF (reference sequence). The CDR3 here is CATSSDRIDAEQYF. CDR3 DNA: TGTGCCACCAGCAGCGACAGGATAGATGCCGAGCAGTACTTC.

This clonotype was counted a few times. V gene TRBV7-2 combines with J gene TRBJ2-2; 7 bases align to TRBD1. V dropped 4 bases and J dropped 3; count of bases not matched to a gene: 5. Germline CDR1 SGHTA, CDR2 FQGNSA. The CDR3 sequence is 15 residues long. CDR3 sequence (DNA): TGTGCCAGCAGCTCTGGACAGGTCTACACCGGGGAGCTGTTTTTT. Residues: CASSSGQVYTGELFF.

This sequence joins TRBV6-2 or TRBV6-3 and TRBJ2-5; no clear D gene. Germline CDR1 and CDR2: MNHEY and SVGEGT. V dropped 4 bases and J dropped 2 bases, with 14 bases sitting between them. CDR3 size: 15 residues. In DNA, the CDR3 is TGTGCCAGCAGTTTACCCCGTTCAGCTCAAGAGACCCAGTACTTC. It codes for CASSLPRSAQETQYF.

This clonotype was counted at least ten times. The genes are TRBV12-3 or TRBV12-4 and TRBJ2-1, with D tentatively TRBD2 (5 bases). Trimming removed 6 bases at V and 9 bases at J, with 12 bases between. This CDR3 spans 12 amino acids. The DNA for the CDR3 is TGTGCCAGCAGATATGACGAGGGTGAGCAGTTCTTC. Its protein product is CASRYDEGEQFF.

This clonotype was detected ten times or more. The chain uses TRBV7-3 and TRBJ2-1, with 11 nucleotides matching TRBD1. The ends lost 5 bases at V and 8 bases at J; junction bases unmatched: 8. Germline-derived CDR1 and CDR2 are SGHTA and FQGTGA. This CDR3 is built from 15 residues. The CDR3 DNA reads TGTGCCAGCAGCCCGGGACAGGGGGTAGTTGATGAGCAGTTCTTC. Translating gives CASSPGQGVVDEQFF.

This clonotype was observed at least ten times. For the CDR3, the DNA is TGTGCCAGCAGCATCCGGGACAGGGGGCGCACCGGGGAGCTGTTTTTT. This sequence encodes CASSIRDRGRTGELFF. The rearrangement uses TRBV5-8 and TRBJ2-2; 12 positions agree with TRBD1. Per the germline V gene, CDR1 is SGHTS and CDR2 is YDEGEE. V gave up 4 bases and J gave up 4 bases; unmatched junction bases: 5. The CDR3 extends over 16 amino acids.

The chain combines TRBV6-5 with TRBJ2-2, with D unresolved. In germline, CDR1 is MNHEY, CDR2 SVGAGI. This CDR3 region has 17 residues. The V end was cut by 2 bases, the J end by 5 bases, with 18 bases between. The CDR3 DNA is TGTGCCAGCAGTTACCGTATTCCTCCCCCTCTTACCGGGGAGCTGTTTTTT. It translates to CASSYRIPPPLTGELFF.

The V gene is TRBV5-1, the J gene TRBJ2-5, with D perhaps matching TRBD1 (6 bases). The V end was cut by 6 bases, the J end by 4 bases, with 16 bases between. This CDR3 has 14 amino acids. The germline V gene encodes CDR1 SGHRS and CDR2 YFSETQ. The CDR3: CASTLQGGRETQYF. In nucleotides, the CDR3 is TGCGCCAGCACCCTACAGGGTGGACGAGAGACCCAGTACTTC. The whole variable domain, filled in from reference TRBV5-1 and TRBJ2-5, reads KAGVTQTPRYLIKTRGQQVTLSCSPISGHRSVSWYQQTPGQGLQFLFEYFSETQRNKGNFPGRFSGRQFSNSRSEMNVSTLELGDSALYLCASTLQGGRETQYFGPGTRLLVL.

The gene calls are TRBV7-2 and TRBJ2-5, with 7 bases fitting TRBD1. Germline lookup yields CDR1 SGHTA and CDR2 FQGNSA. This CDR3 comprises 15 residues. Trimming removed 5 bases from V and 5 bases from J; junction bases left unmatched: 11. The CDR3 DNA reads TGTGCCAGCAGCCCCCTGGCACAGGGGATGGAGACCCAGTACTTC. It translates to CASSPLAQGMETQYF.

This clonotype came up a few times. The rearrangement uses TRBV5-1 and TRBJ2-7, with D possibly being TRBD1 or TRBD2 (6 bases each). Between the trimmed V and J ends, which lost 7 bases and 3 bases, there was a span of 14 bases. Germline CDR1 and CDR2: SGHRS and YFSETQ. The length of the CDR3 is 13 residues. The CDR3 is CASRGTFDYEQYF. Here the CDR3 DNA reads TGCGCCAGCCGCGGGACATTTGACTACGAGCAGTACTTC.

The chain recombines TRBV2 with TRBJ2-7; D call uncertain. CDR3 length: 12 residues. Germline V gene sequence: CDR1 SNHLY, CDR2 FYNNEI. Trimming took off 7 bases at V and 0 bases at J, with 7 bases between the two ends. Here the CDR3 reads CASMVSSYEQYF. Written as DNA, the CDR3 is TGTGCCAGCATGGTTAGCTCCTACGAGCAGTACTTC.

This clonotype appeared a few times. The chain combines TRBV5-1 with TRBJ2-5, with 9 nucleotides matching TRBD2. The CDR3 runs 16 residues. J was trimmed by 3 bases and V by 0 bases; bases with no gene match: 6. Germline V gives CDR1 SGHRS, CDR2 YFSETQ. This chain's CDR3 is CASSLEGSGGKETQYF. CDR3 DNA: TGCGCCAGCAGCTTGGAGGGTAGCGGGGGCAAAGAGACCCAGTACTTC.

The V and J genes are TRBV12-3 or TRBV12-4 and TRBJ2-2; D perhaps matches TRBD1 (6 bases). V lost 6 bases and J lost 1, with 12 bases in between. The CDR3 has 15 residues. This CDR3 is CASSAGTRNTGELFF. DNA for the CDR3: TGTGCCAGCAGCGCCGGGACACGGAACACCGGGGAGCTGTTTTTT.

In its sample, this clonotype was seen many times. This sequence joins TRBV10-3 and TRBJ2-7; maybe TRBD2 (5 bases). From germline, CDR1 is ENHRY and CDR2 SYGVKD. The CDR3 has 12 amino acids. Trimming shortened V by 2 bases and J by 4 bases, and 6 bases separated the two germline ends. The CDR3 DNA is TGTGCCATCAGTGAGAGCGGATACGAGCAGTACTTC. It codes for CAISESGYEQYF.

This clonotype was observed a few times. The J gene is TRBJ2-5, the V gene TRBV9; 8 nucleotides line up with TRBD2. The CDR3 contains 14 residues. With 3 bases clipped from V and 5 bases from J, the junction kept 6 bases outside the gene matches. CDR1 and CDR2 (germline): SGDLS, YYNGEE. The CDR3 DNA reads TGTGCCAGCAGCGGGGGACTAGAAGAGGAGACCCAGTACTTC. As protein: CASSGGLEEETQYF.

The chain is built from TRBV11-2 and TRBJ2-5; D is ambiguous. CDR3 size: 13 residues. V was pared by 3 bases and J by 1 base, with 6 bases between. Per germline, CDR1 SGHAT and CDR2 FQNNGV. CDR3 DNA: TGTGCCAGCAGCTTCAGTGCCCAAGAGACCCAGTACTTC. This gives the protein CASSFSAQETQYF.

This clonotype was observed many times. CDR3 sequence: CASSPATTSDEQYF. In nucleotides, the CDR3 is TGTGCCAGCAGCCCCGCAACAACTAGTGACGAGCAGTACTTC. V and J are TRBV7-2 and TRBJ2-7, with TRBD2 as a possible D gene (5 bases). There are 14 residues in the CDR3. The V end lost 5 bases, the J end lost 5 bases, and 16 bases lay between the germline ends. Germline V gene lookup returns CDR1 SGHTA and CDR2 FQGNSA.